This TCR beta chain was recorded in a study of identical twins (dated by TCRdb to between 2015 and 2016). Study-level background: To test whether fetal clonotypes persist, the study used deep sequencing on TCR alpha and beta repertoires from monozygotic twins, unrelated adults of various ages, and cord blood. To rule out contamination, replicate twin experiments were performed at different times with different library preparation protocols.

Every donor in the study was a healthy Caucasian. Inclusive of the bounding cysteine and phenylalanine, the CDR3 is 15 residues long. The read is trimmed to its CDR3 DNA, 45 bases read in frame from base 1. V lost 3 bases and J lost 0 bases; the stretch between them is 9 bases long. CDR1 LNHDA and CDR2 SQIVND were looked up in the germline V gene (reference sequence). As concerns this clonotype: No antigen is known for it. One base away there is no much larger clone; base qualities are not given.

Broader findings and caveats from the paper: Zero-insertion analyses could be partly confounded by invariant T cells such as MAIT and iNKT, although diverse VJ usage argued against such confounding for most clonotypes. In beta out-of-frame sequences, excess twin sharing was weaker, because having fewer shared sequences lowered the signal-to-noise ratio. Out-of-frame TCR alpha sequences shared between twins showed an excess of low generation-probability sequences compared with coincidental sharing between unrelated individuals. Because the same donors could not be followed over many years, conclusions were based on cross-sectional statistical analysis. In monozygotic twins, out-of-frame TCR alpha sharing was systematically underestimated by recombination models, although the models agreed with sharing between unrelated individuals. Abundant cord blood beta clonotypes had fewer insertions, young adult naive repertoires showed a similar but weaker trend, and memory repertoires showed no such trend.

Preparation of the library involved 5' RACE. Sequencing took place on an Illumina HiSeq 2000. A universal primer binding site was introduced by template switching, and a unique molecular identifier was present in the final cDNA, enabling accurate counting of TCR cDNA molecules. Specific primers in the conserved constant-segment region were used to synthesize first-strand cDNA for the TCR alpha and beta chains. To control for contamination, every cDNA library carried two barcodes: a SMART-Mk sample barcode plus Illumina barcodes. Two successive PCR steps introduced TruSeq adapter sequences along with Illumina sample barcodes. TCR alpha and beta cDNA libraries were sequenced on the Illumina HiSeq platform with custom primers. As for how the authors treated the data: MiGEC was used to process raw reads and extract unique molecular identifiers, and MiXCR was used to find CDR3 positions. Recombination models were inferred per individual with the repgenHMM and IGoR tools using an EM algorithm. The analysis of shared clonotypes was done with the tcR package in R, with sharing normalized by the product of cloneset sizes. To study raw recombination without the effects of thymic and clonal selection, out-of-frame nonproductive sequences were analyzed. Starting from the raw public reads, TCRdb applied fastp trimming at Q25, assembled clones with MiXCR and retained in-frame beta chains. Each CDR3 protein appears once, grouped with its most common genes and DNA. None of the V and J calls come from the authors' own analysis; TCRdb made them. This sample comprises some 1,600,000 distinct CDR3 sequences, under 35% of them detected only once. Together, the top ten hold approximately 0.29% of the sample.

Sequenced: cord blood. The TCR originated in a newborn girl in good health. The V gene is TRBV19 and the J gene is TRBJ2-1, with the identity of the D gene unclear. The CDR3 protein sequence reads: CASSISTLSYNEQFF. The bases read TGTGCCAGTAGTATCTCGACACTCTCCTACAATGAGCAGTTCTTC. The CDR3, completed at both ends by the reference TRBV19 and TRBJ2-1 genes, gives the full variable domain DGGITQSPKYLFRKEGQNVTLSCEQNLNHDAMYWYRQDPGQGLRLIYYSQIVNDFQKGDIAEGYSVSREKKESFPLTVTSAQKNPTAFYLCASSISTLSYNEQFFGPGTRLTVL.